A selection of T cell receptor beta chains follows, all from one sample in a study of spatial heterogeneity in lung cancer. MiXCR, applied by TCRdb to the 5' RACE reads, yields one record per CDR3 protein. Among 5,000 or so distinct CDR3 sequences, 22% were seen once, and the ten largest hold about 9.8%. The input for sequencing was lung tumor tissue, taken at surgery. Every receptor here comes from a male donor with early-stage non-small cell lung cancer. Both conserved end residues are part of each CDR3. Fields, in order: V gene, J gene, clone size, D gene, CDR3 protein, CDR3 DNA. A D gene is named only where the DNA matches it firmly. Part of the rows lack a size; the others show once, few, many or a class for expanded clones.

TRBV7-6	TRBJ1-1	many	.	CASMMSGVTEAFF	TGTGCCAGCATGATGAGTGGGGTCACTGAAGCTTTCTTT
TRBV6-5	TRBJ1-5	.	.	CASHRDGQPQHF	TGTGCCAGTCACAGGGATGGTCAGCCCCAGCATTTT
TRBV5-1	TRBJ2-5	.	.	CASSLASYQETQYF	TGCGCCAGCAGCTTGGCTAGTTATCAAGAGACCCAGTACTTC
TRBV24-1	TRBJ2-5	.	.	CATRRPEDLYQETQYF	TGTGCCACCAGGCGGCCGGAAGACCTGTACCAAGAGACCCAGTACTTC
TRBV7-9	TRBJ2-2	.	.	CASSLTLTGFTGELFF	TGTGCCAGCAGCTTAACCCTTACAGGGTTTACCGGGGAGCTGTTTTTT
TRBV29-1	TRBJ2-4	few	.	CSVDSENIQYF	TGCAGCGTTGATAGCGAAAACATTCAGTACTTC
TRBV5-6	TRBJ2-7	medium-sized	.	CASSLLALNSYEQYF	TGTGCCAGCAGCTTGTTAGCGTTGAATTCCTACGAGCAGTACTTC
TRBV4-3	TRBJ2-5	few	.	CASSKDSHLETQYF	TGCGCCAGCAGCAAGGACAGCCACTTGGAGACCCAGTACTTC
TRBV5-4	TRBJ2-7	.	TRBD2	CASSLTSGGRGDEQYF	TGTGCCAGCAGCCTTACTAGCGGGGGGCGCGGTGATGAGCAGTACTTC
TRBV7-9	TRBJ2-5	medium-sized	.	CASSFEGTETQYF	TGTGCCAGCAGCTTCGAGGGTACAGAGACCCAGTACTTC
TRBV27	TRBJ2-5	many	.	CASSLRRQETQYF	TGTGCCAGCAGTTTGAGGCGGCAAGAGACCCAGTACTTC
TRBV6-2/TRBV6-3	TRBJ2-5	.	.	CASSYTGKETQYF	TGTGCCAGCAGTTACACAGGGAAGGAGACCCAGTACTTC
TRBV7-9	TRBJ2-1	.	TRBD2	CASSLGLAGLQFF	TGTGCCAGCAGCCTTGGACTAGCGGGACTGCAGTTCTTC
TRBV7-2	TRBJ1-5	.	TRBD1	CASSDRVRQPQHF	TGTGCCAGCAGCGACAGGGTACGGCAGCCCCAGCATTTT
TRBV4-1	TRBJ2-1	.	TRBD1	CASSEGAEQFF	TGCGCCAGCAGCGAGGGGGCTGAGCAGTTCTTC
TRBV20-1	TRBJ2-7	medium-sized	.	CSATGTASYEQYF	TGCAGTGCCACCGGGACGGCCTCCTACGAGCAGTACTTC
TRBV10-3	TRBJ1-2	.	.	CAISVQEGYGYTF	TGTGCCATCAGTGTCCAGGAGGGTTATGGCTACACCTTC
TRBV6-5	TRBJ2-3	.	.	CASSYQSSATDTQYF	TGTGCCAGCAGTTACCAATCTAGCGCCACAGATACGCAGTATTTT
TRBV25-1	TRBJ2-5	few	TRBD1	CASRPGQGDQETQYF	TGTGCCAGCCGCCCCGGACAGGGCGACCAAGAGACCCAGTACTTC
TRBV5-1	TRBJ2-1	few	TRBD2	CASSAGLAGGPWNEQFF	TGCGCCAGCAGCGCGGGACTAGCGGGAGGCCCATGGAATGAGCAGTTCTTC
TRBV7-2	TRBJ2-1	.	TRBD2	CASSSQAGVSYNEQFF	TGTGCCAGCAGCTCCCAAGCGGGAGTTTCATACAATGAGCAGTTCTTC
TRBV5-5	TRBJ1-1	few	.	CASSLAEEVPNTEAFF	TGTGCCAGCAGCTTGGCCGAAGAGGTTCCAAACACTGAAGCTTTCTTT
TRBV20-1	TRBJ2-7	few	.	CSAPGRAPPYEQYF	TGCAGTGCTCCAGGCCGGGCCCCGCCCTACGAGCAGTACTTC
TRBV5-5	TRBJ2-7	.	.	CASSLEDRPYEQYF	TGTGCCAGCAGCTTGGAGGATAGACCCTACGAGCAGTACTTC
TRBV4-2	TRBJ2-1	.	TRBD2	CVSSRSGGRDNEQFF	TGTGTCAGCAGCCGTAGCGGGGGACGAGACAATGAGCAGTTCTTC
TRBV7-2	TRBJ2-5	medium-sized	TRBD2	CASSLRGLAGGQETQYF	TGTGCCAGCAGCTTAAGAGGACTAGCGGGAGGGCAAGAGACCCAGTACTTC
TRBV29-1	TRBJ1-6	medium-sized	.	CSVRQVANSPLHF	TGCAGCGTTCGACAGGTTGCAAATTCACCCCTCCACTTT
TRBV27	TRBJ1-6	few	.	CASSSSVGGSSPLHF	TGTGCCAGCAGTTCCTCCGTAGGGGGAAGTTCACCCCTCCACTTT
TRBV3-1	TRBJ2-1	medium-sized	.	CASSQDSGMRFF	TGTGCCAGCAGCCAGGACTCCGGGATGAGGTTCTTC
TRBV5-6	TRBJ2-7	.	.	CASSLGADGAYEQYF	TGTGCCAGCAGCCTGGGGGCGGACGGAGCCTACGAGCAGTACTTC
TRBV28	TRBJ2-7	few	TRBD1	CASSLAGTGSEQYF	TGTGCCAGCAGTTTAGCCGGGACAGGCTCCGAGCAGTACTTC
TRBV7-2	TRBJ1-1	medium-sized	.	CASSLVGPGGAFF	TGTGCCAGCAGCTTAGTGGGGCCCGGGGGGGCTTTCTTT
TRBV5-1	TRBJ2-1	medium-sized	.	CASKRAEEGNEQFF	TGCGCCAGCAAGAGAGCGGAGGAGGGGAATGAGCAGTTCTTC
TRBV12-3/TRBV12-4	TRBJ2-1	many	.	CASSFQGPPYNEQFF	TGTGCCAGCAGTTTTCAGGGGCCCCCCTACAATGAGCAGTTCTTC
TRBV7-9	TRBJ2-2	many	.	CASSEVLAFTGELFF	TGTGCCAGCAGCGAAGTACTAGCCTTCACCGGGGAGCTGTTTTTT
TRBV4-3	TRBJ1-4	few	.	CASSQASGPNNFYEKLFF	TGCGCCAGCAGCCAAGCCTCCGGACCAAACAACTTTTATGAAAAACTGTTTTTT
TRBV11-1	TRBJ2-5	few	.	CASSLGTWVRETQYF	TGTGCCAGCAGCTTAGGGACCTGGGTACGGGAGACCCAGTACTTC
TRBV5-1	TRBJ2-7	.	.	CASRAGRGSSYEQYF	TGCGCCAGCCGAGCTGGCCGAGGCAGCTCCTACGAGCAGTACTTC